This T cell receptor beta chain was obtained from a study of blood T cell repertoires in COVID-19 (dated by TCRdb to about 2020). Describing the broader study: The collaborator samples originated in the United States, Italy and Spain and spanned the acute and convalescent phases of COVID-19. The material from the prospective study consisted of cDNA or gDNA derived from T cells, B-cell-depleted T cells, or PBMCs. The dataset comprised deeply sampled blood TCRbeta repertoires from subjects exposed to, actively infected with, or recovered from COVID-19. The repertoires were released in a freely available public database intended as a resource for research on the immune response to SARS-CoV-2. Samples came from the ongoing ImmuneRACE study (first 160 participants) plus 1,254 subjects from 6 global collaborators. Nearly every sample came with metadata listing a de-identified subject ID, COVID-19 status, age in years and sex. Where HLA class I and class II types were available, the types were taken from metadata supplied by the sample provider, not from assay-based typing. Broader findings and caveats from the paper: The amount of clinical and demographic metadata varied by source and participant and was provided uncurated.

Enrolling through a virtual design, the prospective study's participants ranged in age from about 18 to 89 years and lived across roughly 23 United States geographic areas. In the prospective study, cohorts were assigned on the basis of participant-reported clinical history obtained from a screening survey and a study questionnaire. Exposed participants had been in contact with someone with a PCR-confirmed or clinician-diagnosed COVID-19 case within 2 weeks of study entry. Mobile phlebotomists in the prospective study collected whole blood, serum and a nasopharyngeal or oropharyngeal swab from every participant. Prospective study participants could optionally give additional blood draws and questionnaires over an approximately two-month period. Blood samples from the prospective study were shipped frozen or at room temperature prior to DNA extraction. TCRbeta CDR3 regions were amplified from genomic DNA using the immunoSEQ Assay, a bias-controlled multiplex PCR. The study's processing was this. The number of nucleated cells in each sample was estimated from the amplification of reference gene primers within the assay. Sequence reads were collapsed and filtered to measure the absolute abundance of every unique TCRbeta CDR3 rearrangement. For each sample, productive Simpson clonality was calculated as the square root of Simpson's diversity index over productive rearrangements. In TCRdb, the immuneACCESS table is reduced to in-frame sequences with V and J assigned. These tables do not hold every clone; where another copy was compared, an unresolved V gene accounts for under half, and the others remain unexplained. V and J calls and clone size are given by that table; D and trimming were obtained from the DNA. The sample profile shows about 150,000 clones; approximately 86% of them were found once. Together, the top ten hold under 4.5% of the sample.

In its sample, this clone was seen many times. It lacks a known antigen. One base away there is no much larger clone; base qualities are not given. This TCR derives from a woman in her 40s who had been exposed to COVID-19. Sequencing input: PBMCs or T cells enriched from blood (not recorded which).

At the DNA level, the sequence is TGCGCCAGCAGCCAAGCCCCAGGGTTGGCTTTCTTT. This translates into CASSQAPGLAFF. This sequence uses TRBV4-1 and TRBJ1-1, with a weak D call of TRBD1 (5 bases match). V is shortened by 1 base, J by 11 bases, and the region joining them spans 11 bases. The germline V gene provides CDR1 MGHRA and CDR2 YSYEKL. The CDR3 contains 12 residues, cysteine and phenylalanine counted. The only DNA kept is the CDR3, 36 bases in frame from the first base.